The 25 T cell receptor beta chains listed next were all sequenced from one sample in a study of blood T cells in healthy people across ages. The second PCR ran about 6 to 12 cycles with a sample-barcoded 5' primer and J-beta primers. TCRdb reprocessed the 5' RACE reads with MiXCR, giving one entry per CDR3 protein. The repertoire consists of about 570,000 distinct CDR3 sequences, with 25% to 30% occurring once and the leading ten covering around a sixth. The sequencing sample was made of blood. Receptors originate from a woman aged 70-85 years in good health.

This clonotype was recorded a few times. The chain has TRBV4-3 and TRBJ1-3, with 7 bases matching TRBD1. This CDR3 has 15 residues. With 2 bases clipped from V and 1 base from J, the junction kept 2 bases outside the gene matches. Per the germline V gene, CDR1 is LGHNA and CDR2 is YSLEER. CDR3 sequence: CASSQNRGSGNTIYF. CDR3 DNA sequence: TGCGCCAGCAGCCAAAACAGGGGATCTGGAAACACCATATATTTT.

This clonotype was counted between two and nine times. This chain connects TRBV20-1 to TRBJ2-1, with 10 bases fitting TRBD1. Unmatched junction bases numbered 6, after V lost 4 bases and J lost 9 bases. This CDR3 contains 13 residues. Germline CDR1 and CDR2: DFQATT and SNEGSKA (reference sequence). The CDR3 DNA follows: TGCAGTGCTAATGGACAGGGGGTCGGTGAGCAGTTCTTC. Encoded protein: CSANGQGVGEQFF.

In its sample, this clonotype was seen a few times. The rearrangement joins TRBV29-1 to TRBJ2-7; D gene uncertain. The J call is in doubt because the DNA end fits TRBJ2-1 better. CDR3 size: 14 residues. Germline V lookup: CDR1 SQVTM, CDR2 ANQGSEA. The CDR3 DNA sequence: TGCAGCGTTGGGACCGGGCCCCCCTACAATGAGCAGTTCTTC. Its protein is CSVGTGPPYNEQFF.

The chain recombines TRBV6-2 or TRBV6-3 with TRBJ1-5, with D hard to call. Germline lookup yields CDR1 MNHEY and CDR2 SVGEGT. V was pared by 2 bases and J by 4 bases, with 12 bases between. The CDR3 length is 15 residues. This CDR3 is CASSYRFASNQPQHF. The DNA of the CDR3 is TGTGCCAGCAGTTACCGGTTTGCGTCTAATCAGCCCCAGCATTTT.

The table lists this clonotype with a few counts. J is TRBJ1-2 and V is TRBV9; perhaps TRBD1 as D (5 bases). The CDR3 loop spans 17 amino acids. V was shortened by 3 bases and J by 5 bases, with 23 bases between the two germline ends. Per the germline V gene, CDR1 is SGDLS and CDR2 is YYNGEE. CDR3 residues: CASSGGIGTGQIYGYTF. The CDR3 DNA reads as TGTGCCAGCAGCGGGGGAATCGGGACGGGCCAAATTTATGGCTACACCTTC. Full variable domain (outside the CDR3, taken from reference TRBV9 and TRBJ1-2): DSGVTQTPKHLITATGQRVTLRCSPRSGDLSVYWYQQSLDQGLQFLIQYYNGEERAKGNILERFSAQQFPDLHSELNLSSLELGDSALYFCASSGGIGTGQIYGYTFGSGTRLTVV.

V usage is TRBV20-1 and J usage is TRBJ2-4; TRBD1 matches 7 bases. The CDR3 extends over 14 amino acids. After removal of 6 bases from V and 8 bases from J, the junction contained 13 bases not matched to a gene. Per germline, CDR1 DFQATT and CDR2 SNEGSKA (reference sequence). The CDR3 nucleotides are TGCAGTGCACACCTTCCGGGACAGAAACACATTCAGTACTTC. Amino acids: CSAHLPGQKHIQYF.

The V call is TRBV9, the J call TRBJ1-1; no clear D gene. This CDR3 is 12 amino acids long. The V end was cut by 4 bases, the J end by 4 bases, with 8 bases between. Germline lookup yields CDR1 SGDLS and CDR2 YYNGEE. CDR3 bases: TGTGCCAGCAGCCGTTATTCCACTGAAGCTTTCTTT. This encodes CASSRYSTEAFF.

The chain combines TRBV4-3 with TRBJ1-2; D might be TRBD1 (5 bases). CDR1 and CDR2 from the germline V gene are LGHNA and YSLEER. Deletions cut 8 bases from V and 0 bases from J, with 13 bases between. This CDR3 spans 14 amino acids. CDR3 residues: CASSGLQANYGYTF. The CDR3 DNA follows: TGCGCCAGCTCGGGGCTGCAAGCTAACTATGGCTACACCTTC.

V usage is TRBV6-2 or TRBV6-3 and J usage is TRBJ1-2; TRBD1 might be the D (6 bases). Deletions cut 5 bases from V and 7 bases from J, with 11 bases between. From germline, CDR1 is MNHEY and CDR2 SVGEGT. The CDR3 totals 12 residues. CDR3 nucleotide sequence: TGTGCCAGCAGTACCCAGGGGTCTGGCTACACCTTC. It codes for CASSTQGSGYTF.

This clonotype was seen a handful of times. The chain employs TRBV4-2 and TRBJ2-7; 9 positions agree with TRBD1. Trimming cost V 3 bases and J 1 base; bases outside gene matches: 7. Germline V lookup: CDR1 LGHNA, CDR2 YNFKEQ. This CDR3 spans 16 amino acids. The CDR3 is CASSQEGQGRSYEQYF. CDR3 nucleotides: TGTGCCAGCAGCCAGGAGGGACAGGGTAGGTCCTACGAGCAGTACTTC.

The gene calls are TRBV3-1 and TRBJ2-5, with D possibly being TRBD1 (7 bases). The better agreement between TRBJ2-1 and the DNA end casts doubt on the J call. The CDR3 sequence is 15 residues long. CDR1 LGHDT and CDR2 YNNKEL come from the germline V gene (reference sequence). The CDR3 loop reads CASSPPPAGGNEQFF. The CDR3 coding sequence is TGTGCCAGCAGCCCCCCTCCGGCAGGGGGGAATGAGCAGTTCTTC.

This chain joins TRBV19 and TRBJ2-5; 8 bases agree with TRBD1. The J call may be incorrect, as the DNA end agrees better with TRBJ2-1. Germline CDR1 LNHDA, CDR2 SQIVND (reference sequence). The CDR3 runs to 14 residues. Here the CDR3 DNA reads TGTGCCTCTAACCGGCAGGGGGCTTACAATGAGCAGTTCTTC. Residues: CASNRQGAYNEQFF.

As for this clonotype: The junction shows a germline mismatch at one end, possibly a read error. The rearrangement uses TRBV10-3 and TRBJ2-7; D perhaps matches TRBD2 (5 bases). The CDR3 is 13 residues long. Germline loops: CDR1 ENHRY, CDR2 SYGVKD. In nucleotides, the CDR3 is TGCGCCATCAGCGGACTCCCGGAGGACGAGCAGTACTTC. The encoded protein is CAISGLPEDEQYF.

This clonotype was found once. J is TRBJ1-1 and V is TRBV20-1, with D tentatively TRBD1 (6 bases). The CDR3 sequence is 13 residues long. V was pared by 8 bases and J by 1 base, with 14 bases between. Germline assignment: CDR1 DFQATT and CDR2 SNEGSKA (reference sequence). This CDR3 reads CSHLMGANTEAFF. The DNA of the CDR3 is TGCAGTCATTTAATGGGGGCGAACACTGAAGCTTTCTTT.

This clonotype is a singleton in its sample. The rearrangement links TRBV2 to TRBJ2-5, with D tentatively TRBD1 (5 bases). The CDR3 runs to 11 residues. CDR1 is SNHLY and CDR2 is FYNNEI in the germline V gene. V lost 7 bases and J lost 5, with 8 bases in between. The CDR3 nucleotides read TGTGCCAGCACAGGGCTGGAGACCCAGTACTTC. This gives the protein CASTGLETQYF.

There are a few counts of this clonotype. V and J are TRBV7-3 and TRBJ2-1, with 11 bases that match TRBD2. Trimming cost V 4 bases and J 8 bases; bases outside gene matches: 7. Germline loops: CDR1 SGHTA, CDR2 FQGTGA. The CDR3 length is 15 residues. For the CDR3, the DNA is TGTGCCAGCAGCTATCAGACTAGCGGGGTCTATGAGCAGTTCTTC. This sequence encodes CASSYQTSGVYEQFF.

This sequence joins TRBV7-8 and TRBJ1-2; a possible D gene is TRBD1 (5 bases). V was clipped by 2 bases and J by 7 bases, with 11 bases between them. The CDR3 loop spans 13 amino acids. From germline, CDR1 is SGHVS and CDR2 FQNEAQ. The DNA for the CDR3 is TGTGCCAGCAGCTTAATCGGGGCTAGTGGCTACACCTTC. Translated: CASSLIGASGYTF.

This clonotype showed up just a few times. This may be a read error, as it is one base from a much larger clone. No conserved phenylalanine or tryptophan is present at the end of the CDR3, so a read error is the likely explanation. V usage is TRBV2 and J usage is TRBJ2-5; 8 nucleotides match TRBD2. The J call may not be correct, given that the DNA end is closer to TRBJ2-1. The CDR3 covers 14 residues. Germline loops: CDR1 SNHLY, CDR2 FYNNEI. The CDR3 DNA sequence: TGTGCCAGCAGGATACTAGCGGCCGACAATGAGCAGTTCGTC. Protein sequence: CASRILAADNEQFV.

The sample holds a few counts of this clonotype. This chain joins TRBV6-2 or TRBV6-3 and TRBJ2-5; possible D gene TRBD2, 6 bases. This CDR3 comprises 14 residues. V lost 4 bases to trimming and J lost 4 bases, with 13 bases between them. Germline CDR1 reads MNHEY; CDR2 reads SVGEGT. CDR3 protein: CASSSRGGGETQYF. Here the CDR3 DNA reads TGTGCCAGCAGTTCTCGGGGAGGAGGAGAGACCCAGTACTTC.

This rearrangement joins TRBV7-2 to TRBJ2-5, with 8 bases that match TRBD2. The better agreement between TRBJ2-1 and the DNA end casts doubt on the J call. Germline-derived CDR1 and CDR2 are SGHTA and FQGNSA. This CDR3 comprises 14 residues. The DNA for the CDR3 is TGTGCCAGCATCCGGGGGGGCTCAAACAATGAGCAGTTCTTC. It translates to CASIRGGSNNEQFF.

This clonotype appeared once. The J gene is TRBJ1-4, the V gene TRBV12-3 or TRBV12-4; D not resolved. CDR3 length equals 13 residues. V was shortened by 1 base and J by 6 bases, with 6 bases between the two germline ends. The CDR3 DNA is TGTGCCAGCAGTTTAGGAGGTTATGAAAAACTGTTTTTT. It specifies CASSLGGYEKLFF.

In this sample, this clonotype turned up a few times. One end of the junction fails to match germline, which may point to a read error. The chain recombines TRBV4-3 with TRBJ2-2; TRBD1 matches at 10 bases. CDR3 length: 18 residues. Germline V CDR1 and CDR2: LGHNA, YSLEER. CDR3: CANSQEQIRTGGTGELFF. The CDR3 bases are TGCGCCAACAGCCAAGAACAAATTAGGACAGGGGGCACCGGGGAGCTGTTTTTT.

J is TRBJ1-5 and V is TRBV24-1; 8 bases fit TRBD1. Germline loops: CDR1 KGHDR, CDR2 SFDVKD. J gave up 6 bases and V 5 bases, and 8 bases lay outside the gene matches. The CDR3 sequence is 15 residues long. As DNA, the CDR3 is TGTGCCACCAGTGCGTCACAGGGGACAGGTCAGCCCCAGCATTTT. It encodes CATSASQGTGQPQHF.

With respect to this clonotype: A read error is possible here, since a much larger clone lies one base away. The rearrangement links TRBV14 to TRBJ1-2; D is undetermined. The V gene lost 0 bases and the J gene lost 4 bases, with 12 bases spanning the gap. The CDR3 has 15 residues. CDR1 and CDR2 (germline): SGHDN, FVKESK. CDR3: CASSQENDWIYGYTF. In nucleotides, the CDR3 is TGTGCCAGCAGCCAAGAGAACGACTGGATCTATGGCTACACCTTC.

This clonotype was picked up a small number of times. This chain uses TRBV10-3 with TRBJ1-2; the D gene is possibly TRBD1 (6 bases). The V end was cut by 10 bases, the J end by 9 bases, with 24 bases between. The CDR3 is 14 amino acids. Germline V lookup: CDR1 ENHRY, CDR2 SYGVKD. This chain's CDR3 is CATRRGDNLISYTF. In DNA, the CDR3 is TGTGCCACTCGAAGAGGGGACAATTTGATTAGCTACACCTTC.